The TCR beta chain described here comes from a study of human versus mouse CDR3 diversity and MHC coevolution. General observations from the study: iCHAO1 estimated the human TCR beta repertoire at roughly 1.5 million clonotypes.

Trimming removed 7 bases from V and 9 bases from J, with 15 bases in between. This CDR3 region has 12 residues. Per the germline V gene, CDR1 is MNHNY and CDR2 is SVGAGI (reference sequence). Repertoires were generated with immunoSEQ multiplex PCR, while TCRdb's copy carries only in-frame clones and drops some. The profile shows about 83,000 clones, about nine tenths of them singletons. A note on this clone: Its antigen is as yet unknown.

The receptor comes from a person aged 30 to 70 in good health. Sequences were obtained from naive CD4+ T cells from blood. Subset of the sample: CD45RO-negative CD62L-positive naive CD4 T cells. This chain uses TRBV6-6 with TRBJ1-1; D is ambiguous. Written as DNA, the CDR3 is TGTGCCAGCAATGAGGACGAGGGCAAAGCTTTCTTT. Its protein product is CASNEDEGKAFF.